Listed below are T cell receptor beta chains from one sample, sequenced in a study of blood T cells in healthy people across ages. MiXCR, run by TCRdb on the 5' RACE reads, gives a single entry per CDR3 protein. The sample holds 1.8 million or so distinct CDR3 sequences, approximately 40% seen once. Material for sequencing was blood. The source is a human donor in good health. CDR3s include the opening cysteine and the closing phenylalanine or tryptophan. A D gene is named only where the DNA matches it firmly. Only some rows state a clone size, as once, few, many or a class for expanded clones.

TRBJ1-1 | TRBV29-1 | - | TRBD1 | TGCAGCGTTGCCTTAAGGACAGGGGTGGGGAACACTGAAGCTTTCTTT | CSVALRTGVGNTEAFF
TRBJ1-2 | TRBV7-2 | - | TRBD1 | TGTGCCAGCAGCCCGCAGGGGGCGTACGGGAATGGCTACACCTTC | CASSPQGAYGNGYTF
TRBJ2-1 | TRBV6-2/TRBV6-3 | - | TRBD2 | TGTGCCAGCAGTGAAAGCGGGGGCGCCCGGTTGTTCTTC | CASSESGGARLFF
TRBJ1-1 | TRBV5-1 | few | - | TGCGCCAGCAGCTTGTTAGGCACGGCGGGCGCTTTCTTT | CASSLLGTAGAFF
TRBJ2-3 | TRBV29-1 | - | TRBD1 | TGCAGCGCCACAAATCCGGACAGGCATACGCAGTATTTT | CSATNPDRHTQYF
TRBJ2-2 | TRBV4-2 | - | TRBD2 | TGTGCCAGCAGTCGTGTTAGCGGGGGGGCAGGCGGGGAGCTGTTTTTT | CASSRVSGGAGGELFF
TRBJ2-7 | TRBV7-2 | - | - | TGTGCCAGCAGCCGAGGAAGGACGGCCACCGAGCAGTACTTC | CASSRGRTATEQYF
TRBJ2-6 | TRBV20-1 | - | TRBD2 | TGCAGTGCCCGGACTAGCGGGGGGCAAAACTCTGGGGCCAACGTCCTGACTTTC | CSARTSGGQNSGANVLTF
TRBJ1-2 | TRBV12-5 | few | - | TGTGCTAGTGGTCGACAGCGCTATGGCTACACCTTC | CASGRQRYGYTF
TRBJ2-5 | TRBV29-1 | few | - | TGCAGCGTTGCTACAGAAGAGGCCCAGTACTTC | CSVATEEAQYF
TRBJ1-2 | TRBV5-1 | few | - | TGCGCCAGCAGCTTGGTGGGCTCGGATGGCTACACCTTC | CASSLVGSDGYTF
TRBJ1-3 | TRBV12-3/TRBV12-4 | - | - | TGTGCCAGCAGTTTAGACCTATCTGGAAACACCATATATTTT | CASSLDLSGNTIYF
TRBJ2-2 | TRBV20-1 | - | - | TGCAGTGCTAGAGATCTGGGTCCTGTTGAGGCCGGGGAGCTGTTTTTT | CSARDLGPVEAGELFF
TRBJ2-5 | TRBV28 | - | - | TGTGCCAGCAGTTGGTGGACAGGACCGACATCGAGGGGAGGACCGACAGGATACGTGCAGTACTTC | CASSWWTGPTSRGGPTGYVQYF
TRBJ1-6 | TRBV3-1 | - | TRBD1 | TGTGCCAGCAGCCAAGGACAGGGCCTAGGGGTGATCCTCCACTTT | CASSQGQGLGVILHF
TRBJ2-1 | TRBV6-2/TRBV6-3 | - | TRBD2 | TGTGCCAGCAGTTCGTTGCGGCGGGGGGGCTATGAGCAGTTCTTC | CASSSLRRGGYEQFF
TRBJ1-2 | TRBV12-3/TRBV12-4 | - | - | TGTGCCAGCAGCCCCCAGGGTCGGGGCGGCTACACCTTC | CASSPQGRGGYTF
TRBJ1-2 | TRBV28 | - | - | TGTGCCAGCAGCCAGAGAAACTCGCACACCTTC | CASSQRNSHTF
TRBJ2-7 | TRBV10-3 | few | - | TGTGCCACCGCCGGGGACGGACTGAGCTACGAGCAGTACTTC | CATAGDGLSYEQYF
TRBJ1-1 | TRBV6-2/TRBV6-3 | - | TRBD1 | TGTGCCAGCAGTCCCGCCGGGACAGGGCTGAACACTGAAGCTTTCTTT | CASSPAGTGLNTEAFF
TRBJ1-2 | TRBV30 | once | - | TGTGCCTGGAGTGTACAGGGCGGGAGTGGCTACACCTTC | CAWSVQGGSGYTF
TRBJ2-7 | TRBV2 | - | - | TGTGCCAGCAGCCCCAGGGGGGGTCGGTACGAGCAGTACTTC | CASSPRGGRYEQYF
TRBJ2-4 | TRBV20-1 | - | TRBD2 | TGCAGTGCTAGAGATGGACTAGCGGCAGGTCTCGAAAAAAACATTCAGTACTTC | CSARDGLAAGLEKNIQYF
TRBJ1-1 | TRBV7-2 | - | - | TGTGCCAGCAGCTTCCCCACACCGGGGAGGACTGAAGCTTTCTTT | CASSFPTPGRTEAFF
TRBJ2-3 | TRBV5-4 | - | - | TGTGCCAGCAGTTATACAGTACCCATAGATACGCAGTATTTT | CASSYTVPIDTQYF
TRBJ1-2 | TRBV20-1 | - | - | TGCAGTGCAGGCCGGGGACGGTATGGCTACACCTTC | CSAGRGRYGYTF
TRBJ2-1 | TRBV2 | - | - | TGTGCCAGCAGTGAGCCGAACTCCATAGGGGACTCCTACAATGAGCAGTTCTTC | CASSEPNSIGDSYNEQFF
TRBJ2-7 | TRBV30 | few | - | TGTGCCTGTGAACAGGGCCAAAAACCCTACGAGCAGTACTTC | CACEQGQKPYEQYF
TRBJ2-1 | TRBV7-2 | few | - | TGTGCCAGCACCCAGGGGGGTGGACCCTACAATGAGCAGTTCTTC | CASTQGGGPYNEQFF
TRBJ2-5 | TRBV7-9 | few | - | TGTGCCAGCAGCTTAGATGGGGGTCGGATGGAGACCCAGTACTTC | CASSLDGGRMETQYF
TRBJ2-5 | TRBV12-3/TRBV12-4 | - | TRBD2 | TGTGCCAGCAGTTCCACCACGGGACTAGCGGGGCCGGTGGGAGAGACCCAGTACTTC | CASSSTTGLAGPVGETQYF
TRBJ2-5 | TRBV29-1 | many | TRBD1 | TGCAGCGTTGATAGGGACAGGGGGCGGGAGACCCAGTACTTC | CSVDRDRGRETQYF
TRBJ1-1 | TRBV18 | - | TRBD1 | TGTGCCAGCTCGCGCAGTGACAGGGTTAGGACTGAAGCTTTCTTT | CASSRSDRVRTEAFF
TRBJ2-5 | TRBV28 | - | TRBD2 | TGTGCCAGCAGTCTAGCGGGTATCCAAGAGGCCCAGTACTTC | CASSLAGIQEAQYF
TRBJ1-2 | TRBV7-9 | - | - | TGTGCCAGCAGCCTGGATCCGAGACTTCGGGGCTACACCTTC | CASSLDPRLRGYTF